The clone carrying this T cell receptor (beta chain) was seen only once. The sample originates from a study of blood T cell repertoires in COVID-19. Across the study: From T cells, B-cell-depleted T cells, or PBMCs came the material, which was cDNA or gDNA.

Germline V CDR1 and CDR2: GTSNPN, SVGIG (reference sequence). Trimming took off 4 bases at V and 4 bases at J, with 7 bases between the two ends. CDR3 size: 11 residues. Measured with immunoSEQ multiplex PCR; TCRdb has only the in-frame clones, and not every one. This sample has 150,000 or so clones, with 87% found just once. Sequencing was performed on peripheral blood. V gene TRBV30 combines with J gene TRBJ1-1; a weak D match, TRBD1 (5 bases). The source of this sequence is a human donor in a cohort sampled during active COVID-19. Here the CDR3 reads CAWIRATEAFF. The CDR3 DNA follows: TGTGCCTGGATCAGGGCCACTGAAGCTTTCTTT.